Detailed here is one TCR beta chain. The antigen remains unidentified. In the naive CD8 group, cells lacked CD45RO and were positively selected for CCR7, so terminally differentiated effector memory CD45RA+ cells were left out. CDR1 and CDR2 from the germline V gene are SNHLY and FYNNEI. Trimming took 8 bases from V and 0 from J; bases not matched to a gene: 3. This CDR3 contains 16 residues. The sample belongs to a study of shared clonotypes between healthy human individuals. Study at large: Each donor contributed plates that comprised three CD4 naive, three CD4 memory, two CD8 naive and one CD8 memory.

Study observations and caveats: Depth was large, yet rarefaction showed that sorted-subset sequencing was incomplete. Some clonotypes were shared by all four sorted-subset donors, while others were not shared. The non-shared ones had lower generation probabilities than the shared ones.

In the authors' workflow: ImmunoSEQ yielded junction-only sequences lacking quality scores, so filtering differed. Only in-frame clones appear in the TCRdb table, and some are missing; sequencing was by immunoSEQ multiplex PCR. That table gives V, J and clone size, and the DNA gave D and trimming. The sample lists 1.5 million to 2.5 million clones, 85% to 95% occurring once. This chain uses TRBV2 with TRBJ2-1; 14 positions agree with TRBD2. Sample: naive CD8+ T cells sorted from blood. The sequence was collected from a man younger than 35 in good health. The CDR3, as DNA: TGTGCCAGCGGGGGGACTAGCGGGAGCTCCTACAATGAGCAGTTCTTC. Encoded protein: CASGGTSGSSYNEQFF.